This TCR beta chain was recorded in a study of OX40 agonist ivuxolimab in advanced cancers. Study background: Across the patients, intravenous ivuxolimab was delivered every 2 weeks at 0.01 to 10 mg/kg.

Regarding the study as a whole: At doses 0.1 to 3.0 mg/kg, CD4+ and CD8+ clones expanded. Clonal expansion was among the lowest in partial responders at 0.1-3.0 mg/kg, especially CD8+. The mean number of expanded clones was higher in CD8+ T cells than in CD4+.

This CDR3 contains 15 residues. CDR1 and CDR2 (germline): SGHAT, FQNNGV. The junction had 7 bases not matched to a gene; V was cut back by 3 bases and J by 3 bases. This table comes from immunoSEQ multiplex PCR, and its TCRdb copy is limited to in-frame clones, with some not included. The repertoire has tens of thousands of clones, less than 85% of them found once; the top ten carry about 7%. About this clone itself: Its antigen is still unknown.

The material was CD4+ or CD8+ T cells sorted from blood, obtained in a trial of the OX40 agonist ivuxolimab. The genes are TRBV11-2 and TRBJ2-7; 8 nucleotides align to TRBD2. The sequence came from an adult with an advanced solid tumor such as melanoma, head and neck, liver or kidney cancer. CDR3 nucleotides: TGTGCCAGCAGCTTTCTAGCGGGCCCCCTCTACGAGCAGTACTTC. This sequence encodes CASSFLAGPLYEQYF.